This TCR beta chain is from a study of T cells in Graves' hyperthyroidism and ophthalmopathy (dated by TCRdb to between 2018 and 2020). Study-wide context: Peripheral blood was collected at initial diagnosis, before any treatment. An independent validation cohort of under 20 hyperthyroidism patients and approximately 15 patients who later progressed to ophthalmopathy tested prospective prediction of ophthalmopathy. To identify TCR V-J signatures that set the groups apart, the researchers used a discovery cohort of more than 95 patients, made up of 40 to 45 with Graves' ophthalmopathy and some 56 with stable Graves' hyperthyroidism. In roughly six Graves' hyperthyroidism patients, the study also compared T-cell repertoires from thyroid tissue with T-cell repertoires from blood. The paper reports TCR Vbeta CDR3 sequencing of approximately 140 peripheral blood samples: around 41 ophthalmopathy, about 75 hyperthyroidism and around 17 progressor patients. After sampling, hyperthyroidism patients received methimazole starting at 30 mg daily, and ophthalmopathy patients received high-dose intravenous methylprednisolone. The 100 discovery patients were randomly split 7:3 into training and test sets.

This clonotype was observed a few times. Its specific antigen is unknown. It has no much larger one-base neighbor in the sample; base qualities were not kept. The TCR beta CDR3 regions were amplified from RNA transcripts. The first round of RT-PCR for the TCR CDR3 was performed with the HTBI primer set and the Qiagen OneStep RT-PCR kit. Libraries were constructed in a second round of multiplex PCR, after which size selection and purification were carried out. Libraries were sequenced paired-end with 100 bp reads on an Illumina HiSeq2000. Concerning the study's data processing: SOAPnuke was used to process the raw data, removing reads that contained adapters or uncalled bases, had a mean Phred below 15, or lacked an exact match to the constant primer or identifier. COPE v1.2.5 was used to merge the high-quality paired reads, and each unique nucleotide sequence was defined as a clonotype. MiTCR v1.1 was used to align the clonotypes against IMGT TRBV, TRBD and TRBJ reference segments. The analysis was restricted to V-J combinations with a frequency above 0.0001, which together covered about 99% of the repertoires. The TCS score was defined as F50 (clonal expansion) divided by E x V (chaos), with BLOSUM62-based TCRdist calculated between CDR3 peptides within each V-J. Welch's t-statistics and random forest reduced several hundred V-J features to about 13, which were used in a naive Bayes classifier (R e1071). TCRdb trimmed the raw reads at Q25, called clones with MiXCR and kept productive beta chains. Entries are consolidated by CDR3 protein sequence, retaining the most common genes and DNA. TCRdb's processing, not the authors' own work, is the source of the V and J calls. The sample yields under 400,000 distinct CDR3 sequences; more than 11% were counted once. Clones ranked in the top ten supply approximately 10% of the sample.

Stable Graves' hyperthyroidism was defined as no progression to ophthalmopathy during 18 months of follow-up. Hyperthyroidism patients were newly diagnosed, had a disease duration of under 2 months, and were aged 18 to 65 years. Any patient with an uncontrolled infection, another autoimmune disease, pregnancy or lactation was excluded. Diagnoses were established on the basis of clinical symptoms, serum thyroxine and TRAb, thyroid ultrasound, and orbital computed tomography. Ficoll-Paque density gradient centrifugation was used to isolate PBMCs from around 9.1 ml of fresh peripheral blood. Total RNA was extracted with Trizol reagent, and quality was checked on an Agilent 2100 Bioanalyzer. Findings and caveats that apply to the study as a whole: In cross-validation, a model built on a 13 V-J signature told ophthalmopathy apart from stable hyperthyroidism with approximately 90% sensitivity and about 81% specificity, and in testing the same model reached 80%/75%. Sample size was not statistically predetermined, and investigators were not blinded to group allocation. Most expanded thyroid clonotypes (frequency above 0.001) were also detected in blood, suggesting blood repertoires may reflect thyroid immune responses. During validation, the model predicted progression to ophthalmopathy a median of about 6.5 months ahead of onset, with 70.59% sensitivity and about 72% specificity.

Sequencing input: blood. The sequence came from a woman aged 60-70 years with Graves' hyperthyroidism.

Here the CDR3 is given as CASSPWSRETHLNEQFF. The DNA is TGTGCCAGCTCACCATGGTCGAGAGAAACCCATCTCAATGAGCAGTTCTTC. The chain is assembled from TRBV18 and TRBJ2-1; the D gene is not confidently resolved. CDR1 and CDR2 are read off the germline V gene as KGHSH and LQKENI. Spanning cysteine to phenylalanine, the CDR3 consists of 17 amino acids. The DNA shown is the 51-base CDR3, in frame from base 1. V lost 2 bases and J lost 6 bases; the stretch between them is 20 bases long. The reference TRBV18 and TRBJ2-1 proteins fill in what lies around the CDR3, so the full variable domain reads NAGVMQNPRHLVRRRGQEARLRCSPMKGHSHVYWYRQLPEEGLKFMVYLQKENIIDESGMPKERFSAEFPKEGPSILRIQQVVRGDSAAYFCASSPWSRETHLNEQFFGPGTRLTVL.